The 8 T cell receptor beta chains below were found in one sample sequenced in a study of Ad26.COV2.S vaccination and SARS-CoV-2 variants. Repertoires were generated with immunoSEQ multiplex PCR, while TCRdb's copy carries only in-frame clones and drops some. The sample contains about 320,000 clones, 85% to 90% of which appear only once. Stated treatment: about 20 received Ad26.COV2.S at low or high dose, single or two shots; five or six received placebo; per-sample allocation not given. All samples were drawn on day 63, counting from the first vaccine or placebo injection. The specimen was peripheral blood, collected in a trial of Ad26.COV2.S vaccine versus placebo. These receptors came from a person aged 18-65 years who received the Ad26.COV2.S COVID-19 vaccine or a placebo.

V is TRBV5-1 and J is TRBJ2-3; D is ambiguous. The CDR3 has 16 amino acids. Germline V gene sequence: CDR1 SGHRS, CDR2 YFSETQ. Trimming stripped 0 bases from V and 1 base from J, with 12 bases between. The CDR3 bases are TGCGCCAGCAGCTTGGGTCGAGGAATGGGCACAGATACGCAGTATTTT. It encodes CASSLGRGMGTDTQYF.

Regarding this clone: Other DNA sequences in the sample encode the same CDR3. The J gene is TRBJ2-7, the V gene TRBV6-2 or TRBV6-3; no clear D. V was clipped by 2 bases and J by 2 bases, with 1 base between them. This CDR3 is built from 11 residues. CDR1 is MNHEY and CDR2 is SVGEGT in the germline V gene. CDR3 sequence: CASSYAYEQYF. CDR3 bases: TGTGCCAGCAGTTACGCCTACGAGCAGTACTTC.

In this sample, this clone turned up a few times. The sample contains more than one DNA sequence encoding this CDR3. This rearrangement joins TRBV11-2 to TRBJ2-1; D gene ambiguous. With 2 bases removed from V and 5 bases from J, the gap between germline ends came to 1 base. The CDR3 spans 11 residues. Germline loops: CDR1 SGHAT, CDR2 FQNNGV. The CDR3 nucleotides read TGTGCCAGCAGCTTAAACAATGAGCAGTTCTTC. It is translated as CASSLNNEQFF.

The rearrangement joins TRBV6-2 or TRBV6-3 to TRBJ1-1; a possible D gene is TRBD1 (5 bases). Trimming removed 5 bases from V and 1 base from J, with 11 bases in between. The CDR3 totals 14 residues. Germline V lookup: CDR1 MNHEY, CDR2 SVGEGT. The CDR3 bases are TGTGCCAGCAGTCCGGGACGGGAGAACACTGAAGCTTTCTTT. The encoded protein is CASSPGRENTEAFF.

The J gene is TRBJ2-1, the V gene TRBV3-1 (or the pseudogene TRBV3-2); the match to TRBD2 covers 10 bases. The CDR3 is 16 amino acids. V lost 0 bases, J lost 6 bases, and 5 bases stayed unmatched. CDR1 and CDR2 from the germline V gene are LGHDT and YNNKEL (reference sequence). The CDR3 loop is CASSQDSGGAINEQFF. The CDR3 region has the DNA TGTGCCAGCAGCCAAGACAGCGGGGGGGCGATCAATGAGCAGTTCTTC.

V is TRBV6-2 or TRBV6-3 and J is TRBJ1-1, with D perhaps TRBD1 (6 bases). The CDR3 sequence is 15 residues long. Germline CDR1 reads MNHEY; CDR2 reads SVGEGT. Trimming removed 0 bases at V and 4 bases at J, with 12 bases between. The CDR3 bases are TGTGCCAGCAGTTACTCAAGGGGGGTGAGCACTGAAGCTTTCTTT. This gives the protein CASSYSRGVSTEAFF.

The rearrangement links TRBV29-1 to TRBJ1-2; 12 bases align to TRBD1. CDR1 and CDR2 (germline): SQVTM, ANQGSEA. V lost 8 bases, J lost 4 bases, and 5 bases stayed unmatched. The CDR3 spans 13 residues. The CDR3 coding sequence is TGCAGCTCGGGACAGGGGGCTGGCTATGGCTACACCTTC. It encodes CSSGQGAGYGYTF.

This clone came up once. V is TRBV6-5 and J is TRBJ1-2; D unclear. V dropped 8 bases and J dropped 4 bases, with 11 bases sitting between them. The CDR3 sequence is 12 residues long. The germline CDR1 and CDR2 sequences are MNHEY and SVGAGI. The CDR3 is CASVKEVYGYTF. For the CDR3, the DNA is TGTGCCAGCGTCAAAGAGGTCTATGGCTACACCTTC.